These 6 T cell receptor beta chains share one sample of origin, sequenced in a study of cytomegalovirus exposure and HLA in healthy donors. PCR employed 60 Vbeta and 13 Jbeta primers. The assay was immunoSEQ multiplex PCR, and TCRdb's table has in-frame clones only and misses some. The sample comprises 90,000 to 120,000 clones, around 80% of which are singletons, and under 3.5% rests with the top ten. The sequenced sample was PBMCs. The receptors were sampled from a man aged 25-40 years in good health and CMV-seropositive.

The chain is built from TRBV7-9 and TRBJ2-1, with D hard to call. CDR1 SEHNR and CDR2 FQNEAQ come from the germline V gene (reference sequence). The V and J ends lost 4 bases and 4 bases respectively, with 8 bases between them. The CDR3 contains 13 residues. CDR3 sequence (DNA): TGTGCCAGCAGCTCGCCCCGGTACAATGAGCAGTTCTTC. Protein sequence: CASSSPRYNEQFF.

The chain is built from TRBV18 and TRBJ1-5, with TRBD1 as a possible D gene (5 bases). V was clipped by 5 bases and J by 2 bases, with 10 bases between them. Germline loops: CDR1 KGHSH, CDR2 LQKENI. CDR3 length: 14 residues. The CDR3 bases are TGTGCCAGCTCATCCCAAGGGGGCAATCAGCCCCAGCATTTT. It codes for CASSSQGGNQPQHF.

The J gene is TRBJ2-3, the V gene TRBV5-4; TRBD1 matches at 9 bases. Germline V lookup: CDR1 SGHNT, CDR2 YYREEE (reference sequence). The CDR3 runs to 16 residues. Trimming cost V 0 bases and J 2 bases; bases outside gene matches: 4. In DNA form, the CDR3 reads TGTGCCAGCAGCTTGGAAGGGACAGGGACCACAGATACGCAGTATTTT. It codes for CASSLEGTGTTDTQYF.

The chain links TRBV11-2 to TRBJ1-1; D may be TRBD1 (5 bases). Germline V lookup: CDR1 SGHAT, CDR2 FQNNGV. Trimming pared 4 bases from V and 5 bases from J, leaving 11 bases between. This CDR3 comprises 13 residues. CDR3 sequence: CASSSGLRTEAFF. The CDR3 bases are TGTGCCAGCAGCTCAGGGTTGAGAACTGAAGCTTTCTTT. Combining the CDR3 with reference TRBV11-2 and TRBJ1-1 gives the whole variable domain EAGVAQSPRYKIIEKRQSVAFWCNPISGHATLYWYQQILGQGPKLLIQFQNNGVVDDSQLPKDRFSAERLKGVDSTLKIQPAKLEDSAVYLCASSSGLRTEAFFGQGTRLTVV.

In its sample, this clone was seen a few times. This chain joins TRBV15 and TRBJ1-1, with D possibly matching TRBD1 (5 bases). This CDR3 is built from 15 residues. V gave up 0 bases and J gave up 5 bases, with 13 bases separating them. CDR1 is LNHNV and CDR2 is YYDKDF in the germline V gene (reference sequence). This CDR3 is CATSRDLEGWTEAFF. In DNA form, the CDR3 reads TGTGCCACCAGCAGAGATCTGGAGGGGTGGACTGAAGCTTTCTTT. The full variable domain, in which reference TRBV15 and TRBJ1-1 provide the parts outside the CDR3, is DAMVIQNPRYQVTQFGKPVTLSCSQTLNHNVMYWYQQKSSQAPKLLFHYYDKDFNNEADTPDNFQSRRPNTSFCFLDIRSPGLGDTAMYLCATSRDLEGWTEAFFGQGTRLTVV.

The chain combines TRBV5-1 with TRBJ2-3, with D tentatively TRBD2 (6 bases). V dropped 1 base and J dropped 1 base, with 13 bases sitting between them. Germline V lookup: CDR1 SGHRS, CDR2 YFSETQ. This CDR3 region has 16 residues. The CDR3 protein is CASSLQWRGGTDTQYF. The CDR3 DNA sequence: TGCGCCAGCAGCTTGCAATGGCGGGGCGGCACAGATACGCAGTATTTT.